The 27 T cell receptor beta chains presented below share a single source sample, sequenced in a study of T-cell memory formation after mild COVID-19. TCRdb reprocessed the 5' RACE reads with MiXCR, giving one entry per CDR3 protein. The repertoire has hundreds of thousands of distinct CDR3 sequences, 15% to 25% of them found once; the top ten carry around 9.2%. The sample was PBMCs or a T cell subset sorted from them (not recorded which). These receptors were obtained from an adult woman who had mild COVID-19 (a few samples of this study predate the infection). Cell type and time point are not known.

This clonotype was seen a handful of times. V gene TRBV7-2 combines with J gene TRBJ1-2, with unresolved D. The CDR3 runs to 12 residues. The germline V gene encodes CDR1 SGHTA and CDR2 FQGNSA. The germline V and J ends were trimmed by 2 bases and 6 bases, with 7 bases remaining between them. The CDR3 is CASSLFSDGYTF. In DNA, the CDR3 is TGTGCCAGCAGCTTATTTTCCGATGGCTACACCTTC. The entire variable domain, with the rest obtained from reference TRBV7-2 and TRBJ1-2, is as follows: GAGVSQSPSNKVTEKGKDVELRCDPISGHTALYWYRQSLGQGLEFLIYFQGNSAPDKSGLPSDRFSAERTGGSVSTLTIQRTQQEDSAVYLCASSLFSDGYTFGSGTRLTVV.

A few counts support this clonotype. The rearrangement joins TRBV7-6 to TRBJ2-3; D is ambiguous. Trimming pared 4 bases from V and 0 bases from J, leaving 11 bases between. The germline gives CDR1 SGHVS, CDR2 FNYEAQ. The CDR3 has 15 amino acids. Here the CDR3 DNA reads TGTGCCAGCAGCTCCGGTTGGGGAAGCACAGATACGCAGTATTTT. This translates into CASSSGWGSTDTQYF.

This clonotype has at least ten counts. The rearrangement links TRBV6-2 or TRBV6-3 to TRBJ2-7; 8 nucleotides line up with TRBD2. The V gene's germline CDR1 is MNHEY and CDR2 SVGEGT. CDR3 length: 15 amino acids. The trim removed 6 bases at V and 2 bases at J, leaving 9 bases unmatched. CDR3 DNA sequence: TGTGCCAGCAGCCTGTTTGCGGGAGGTACCTACGAGCAGTACTTC. Protein product: CASSLFAGGTYEQYF.

This clonotype was counted between two and nine times. The chain links TRBV6-1 to TRBJ2-1, with D uncertain. The V end lost 6 bases, the J end lost 8 bases, and 11 bases lay between the germline ends. CDR1 and CDR2 from the germline V gene are MNHNS and SASEGT. The CDR3 has 12 amino acids. Here the CDR3 DNA reads TGTGCCAGCAGGCCATATGTCGATGAGCAGTTCTTC. As protein: CASRPYVDEQFF.

This clonotype was counted between two and nine times. This chain joins TRBV20-1 and TRBJ2-2, with TRBD2 matching over 8 bases. After removal of 0 bases from V and 3 bases from J, the junction contained 6 bases not matched to a gene. This CDR3 spans 16 amino acids. The germline CDR1 and CDR2 sequences are DFQATT and SNEGSKA (reference sequence). CDR3 DNA: TGCAGTGCTAGAGATCTTCGGGAGGGGGACACCGGGGAGCTGTTTTTT. Translating gives CSARDLREGDTGELFF.

The chain employs TRBV10-3 and TRBJ2-6; TRBD1 aligns across 12 bases. Trimming removed 0 bases from V and 0 bases from J; junction bases left unmatched: 3. This CDR3 comprises 19 residues. Germline lookup yields CDR1 ENHRY and CDR2 SYGVKD. CDR3: CAISESLGQGASGANVLTF. The CDR3 region has the DNA TGTGCCATCAGTGAGTCATTGGGACAGGGGGCCTCTGGGGCCAACGTCCTGACTTTC.

Only a few counts were recorded for this clonotype. The CDR3: CASSPTGWGGYKNIQYF. The CDR3 region has the DNA TGTGCCAGCAGCCCGACCGGCTGGGGGGGTTACAAAAACATTCAGTACTTC. This chain connects TRBV7-2 to TRBJ2-4, with 7 bases fitting TRBD2. The V segment lost 5 bases and the J segment 3 bases; nucleotides outside the gene matches: 13. The CDR3 runs 17 residues. Germline CDR1 is SGHTA and CDR2 is FQGNSA.

The CDR3 DNA is TGTGCCAGCAGTGTTTCTAGCGCGGTTAATGAGCAGTTCTTC. Protein: CASSVSSAVNEQFF. The chain links TRBV6-4 to TRBJ2-1; D may be TRBD2 (6 bases). Germline V gives CDR1 MRHNA, CDR2 SNTAGT. The CDR3 runs 14 residues. Trimming left V 4 bases short and J 7 bases short, with 14 bases between.

The V and J genes are TRBV29-1 and TRBJ2-3, with D hard to call. The V end lost 4 bases, the J end lost 0 bases, and 14 bases lay between the germline ends. This CDR3 spans 15 amino acids. Germline CDR1 and CDR2: SQVTM and ANQGSEA. CDR3 sequence: CSVGARSSSTDTQYF. CDR3 coding DNA: TGCAGCGTTGGGGCGAGGTCTTCTAGCACAGATACGCAGTATTTT.

J is TRBJ2-1 and V is TRBV11-2; tentatively, D is TRBD1 (5 bases). The CDR3 length is 16 residues. From germline, CDR1 is SGHAT and CDR2 FQNNGV. V gave up 5 bases and J gave up 6 bases, with 20 bases separating them. CDR3 nucleotide sequence: TGTGCCAGCAGCCCCCTAGGAGCTCATAGGGGCAATGAGCAGTTCTTC. This translates into CASSPLGAHRGNEQFF.

This chain links TRBV12-3 or TRBV12-4 with TRBJ2-7; 11 bases are a match to TRBD1. After removal of 1 base from V and 3 bases from J, the junction contained 5 bases not matched to a gene. The CDR3 has 16 amino acids. CDR3 loop: CASSLGSGTGGYEQYF. CDR3 sequence (DNA): TGTGCCAGCAGTTTAGGCTCCGGGACAGGGGGCTACGAGCAGTACTTC.

The V gene is TRBV7-8, the J gene TRBJ1-6; tentative D call: TRBD1 (5 bases). This CDR3 has 16 amino acids. The germline V gene has CDR1 SGHVS and CDR2 FQNEAQ. Trimming removed 2 bases at V and 7 bases at J, with 15 bases between. CDR3 amino acids: CASSLPTGGNNSPLHF. The CDR3 DNA sequence: TGTGCCAGCAGCTTACCCACAGGCGGGAACAATTCACCCCTCCACTTT. The whole variable domain, remainder taken from reference TRBV7-8 and TRBJ1-6, is GAGVSQSPRYKVAKRGQDVALRCDPISGHVSLFWYQQALGQGPEFLTYFQNEAQLDKSGLPSDRFFAERPEGSVSTLKIQRTQQEDSAVYLCASSLPTGGNNSPLHFGNGTRLTVT.

V and J are TRBV2 and TRBJ1-2; possible D gene TRBD1, 5 bases. The CDR3 sequence is 12 residues long. Looked up from germline, CDR1 is SNHLY and CDR2 is FYNNEI. With 8 bases removed from V and 4 bases from J, the gap between germline ends came to 11 bases. CDR3 residues: CASSRGLYGYTF. The CDR3 coding sequence is TGTGCCAGCTCCCGGGGCCTCTATGGCTACACCTTC. Supplemented by reference TRBV2 and TRBJ1-2, the full variable domain reads EPEVTQTPSHQVTQMGQEVILRCVPISNHLYFYWYRQILGQKVEFLVSFYNNEISEKSEIFDDQFSVERPDGSNFTLKIRSTKLEDSAMYFCASSRGLYGYTFGSGTRLTVV.

At least ten counts were recorded for this clonotype. The rearrangement joins TRBV7-2 to TRBJ1-5; TRBD1 matches at 7 bases. The germline V gene encodes CDR1 SGHTA and CDR2 FQGNSA. This CDR3 is built from 16 residues. The V gene end was trimmed by 3 bases and the J gene end by 3 bases; junction bases not matched to a gene: 8. CDR3 residues: CASSFQTGTLNQPQHF. In nucleotides, the CDR3 is TGTGCCAGCAGCTTCCAGACAGGGACACTCAATCAGCCCCAGCATTTT.

This clonotype was counted many times. The rearrangement links TRBV7-8 to TRBJ1-1, with D unresolved. Trimming shortened V by 5 bases and J by 4 bases, and 14 bases separated the two germline ends. The CDR3 spans 14 residues. In germline, CDR1 is SGHVS, CDR2 FQNEAQ. This chain's CDR3 is CASSPRHIGTEAFF. The CDR3 nucleotides read TGTGCCAGCAGCCCCCGGCACATTGGCACTGAAGCTTTCTTT.

The V call is TRBV5-1, the J call TRBJ2-4; a weak D match, TRBD2 (5 bases). Between the trimmed V and J ends, which lost 4 bases and 0 bases, there was a span of 20 bases. The length of the CDR3 is 18 residues. Germline V gene sequence: CDR1 SGHRS, CDR2 YFSETQ. The chain's CDR3 is CASSPSDGVPLAKNIQYF. CDR3 bases: TGCGCCAGCAGCCCCTCGGACGGGGTCCCCCTAGCCAAAAACATTCAGTACTTC.

This sequence joins TRBV7-9 and TRBJ2-1; tentatively, D is TRBD1 or TRBD2 (6 bases each). Germline V gene lookup returns CDR1 SEHNR and CDR2 FQNEAQ (reference sequence). This CDR3 contains 15 residues. V was pared by 2 bases and J by 2 bases, with 10 bases between. The DNA for the CDR3 is TGTGCCAGCAGCTTATCGGGGGCAGCCTACAATGAGCAGTTCTTC. Protein sequence: CASSLSGAAYNEQFF.

The chain carries TRBV14 and TRBJ2-1; TRBD2 agrees at 13 bases. The CDR3 runs 16 residues. Germline CDR1 reads SGHDN; CDR2 reads FVKESK. The trim removed 2 bases at V and 7 bases at J, leaving 5 bases unmatched. The CDR3 sequence is CASSQWGLAGINEQFF. The CDR3 DNA reads as TGTGCCAGCAGCCAATGGGGACTAGCGGGAATAAATGAGCAGTTCTTC.

The chain links TRBV27 to TRBJ1-2, with D perhaps TRBD1 (6 bases). V lost 0 bases and J lost 8, with 16 bases in between. Germline CDR1 reads MNHEY; CDR2 reads SMNVEV (reference sequence). CDR3 length: 15 amino acids. The CDR3 region has the DNA TGTGCCAGCAGTTTATCGGGGGCCCCGGGGCTCGGCTACACCTTC. Encoded protein: CASSLSGAPGLGYTF.

V and J are TRBV12-3 or TRBV12-4 and TRBJ1-1; TRBD1 matches 8 bases. V shed 3 bases and J 10 bases; nucleotides not matched to a gene: 7. The length of the CDR3 is 13 residues. The DNA for the CDR3 is TGTGCCAGCAGTTTTCGGCAGGGGGCGGGAGCTTTCTTT. Residues: CASSFRQGAGAFF.

The chain links TRBV18 to TRBJ1-2; 7 bases line up with TRBD1. Germline lookup yields CDR1 KGHSH and CDR2 LQKENI. The CDR3 is 14 residues long. Trimming removed 3 bases from V and 3 bases from J; junction bases left unmatched: 4. The CDR3 DNA follows: TGTGCCAGCTCACCGACAGGGTCGGACTATGGCTACACCTTC. Protein: CASSPTGSDYGYTF.

This chain uses TRBV5-1 with TRBJ2-3, with 9 bases aligning to TRBD2. Trimming removed 8 bases from V and 3 bases from J; junction bases left unmatched: 7. The CDR3 contains 14 residues. Germline-derived CDR1 and CDR2 are SGHRS and YFSETQ. The DNA for the CDR3 is TGCGCCAGTGATAGCGGGGGAGAGACAGATACGCAGTATTTT. Protein product: CASDSGGETDTQYF. The whole variable domain, filled in from reference TRBV5-1 and TRBJ2-3, reads KAGVTQTPRYLIKTRGQQVTLSCSPISGHRSVSWYQQTPGQGLQFLFEYFSETQRNKGNFPGRFSGRQFSNSRSEMNVSTLELGDSALYLCASDSGGETDTQYFGPGTRLTVL.

This clonotype was detected a few times. An end of the junction does not agree with germline; a read error may underlie this. The chain joins TRBV5-1 to TRBJ2-7, with D unresolved. The CDR3 runs 14 residues. The germline V gene has CDR1 SGHRS and CDR2 YFSETQ. The CDR3 protein is CASSLAGSPYEQYF. Written as DNA, the CDR3 is TGCGCCAGCAGTTTGGCCGGGTCCCCCTACGAGCAGTACTTC.

This clonotype was found a few times. This chain joins TRBV7-2 and TRBJ2-7, with a possible D match to TRBD1 (6 bases). CDR1 and CDR2 (germline): SGHTA, FQGNSA. Trimming shortened V by 5 bases and J by 4 bases, and 15 bases separated the two germline ends. The CDR3 has 14 residues. The CDR3 coding sequence is TGTGCCAGCAGCATCCGGGACAACCCTTACGAGCAGTACTTC. Amino acid sequence: CASSIRDNPYEQYF.

In this sample, this clonotype turned up a few times. The rearrangement joins TRBV5-1 to TRBJ1-2; 7 nucleotides line up with TRBD1. The CDR3 has 13 residues. Germline trimming cut 5 bases from V and 8 bases from J; bases unmatched to any gene: 9. CDR1 SGHRS and CDR2 YFSETQ come from the germline V gene. The CDR3, as DNA: TGCGCCAGCAGTTCTGGACAGGTGACAGGCTACACCTTC. Protein product: CASSSGQVTGYTF.

The CDR3 sequence is CASSRTTQRTQREAFF. CDR3 sequence (DNA): TGTGCCAGCTCACGAACGACACAGAGGACCCAAAGGGAAGCTTTCTTT. The gene calls are TRBV18 and TRBJ1-1; D gene uncertain. This CDR3 is built from 16 residues. V lost 4 bases and J 8 bases, leaving 23 bases between the germline ends. CDR1 and CDR2 from the germline V gene are KGHSH and LQKENI.

This clonotype was seen more than once but under ten times. The rearrangement joins TRBV25-1 to TRBJ2-3; 10 positions match TRBD2. V was clipped by 0 bases and J by 9 bases; unmatched bases: 9. The CDR3 has 16 residues. Germline assignment: CDR1 MGHDK and CDR2 SYGVNS. The CDR3 DNA is TGTGCCAGCAGTGAATATAAGGCTAGCGGGAGTAAAACGCAGTATTTT. Translated, it gives CASSEYKASGSKTQYF.